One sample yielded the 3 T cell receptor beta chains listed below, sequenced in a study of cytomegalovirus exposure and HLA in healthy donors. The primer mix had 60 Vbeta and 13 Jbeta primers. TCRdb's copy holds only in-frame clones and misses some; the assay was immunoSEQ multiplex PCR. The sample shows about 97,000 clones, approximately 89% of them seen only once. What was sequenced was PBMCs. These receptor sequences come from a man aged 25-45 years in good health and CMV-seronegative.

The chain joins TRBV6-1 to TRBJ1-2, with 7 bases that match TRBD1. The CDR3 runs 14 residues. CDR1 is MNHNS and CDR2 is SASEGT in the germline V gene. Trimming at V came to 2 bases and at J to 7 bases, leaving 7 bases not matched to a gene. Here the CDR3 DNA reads TGTGCCAGCAGTGAAAGGGGTAGGGGGCCTGGCTACACCTTC. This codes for CASSERGRGPGYTF.

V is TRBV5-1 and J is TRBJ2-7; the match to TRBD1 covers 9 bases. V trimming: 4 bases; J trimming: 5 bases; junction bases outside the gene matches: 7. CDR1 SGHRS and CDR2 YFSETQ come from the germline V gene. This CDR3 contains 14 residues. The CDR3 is CASSEWTGVDEQYF. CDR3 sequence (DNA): TGCGCCAGCAGCGAGTGGACAGGGGTAGACGAGCAGTACTTC.

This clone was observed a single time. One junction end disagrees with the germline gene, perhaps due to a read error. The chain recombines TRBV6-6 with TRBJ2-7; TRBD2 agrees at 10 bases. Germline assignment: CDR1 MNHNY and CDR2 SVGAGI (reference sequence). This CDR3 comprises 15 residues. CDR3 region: CASVERGGVYYGQYF. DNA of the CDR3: TGTGCCAGCGTAGAGCGGGGGGGAGTGTATTACGGGCAGTACTTC.